The entry below describes one T cell receptor (beta chain). The antigen is undetermined. Using its own MiXCR run on the reads, TCRdb lists one record per CDR3 protein. The table has about 770,000 distinct CDR3 sequences, just under 30% seen once. The record originates from a study of T cell repertoires in cytomegalovirus infection. Study as a whole: Public signatures in TCR beta pointed to CMV infection and matching HLA type.

The CDR3 has 18 amino acids. Germline V gene data show CDR1 as ENHRY and CDR2 as SYGVKD. V was shortened by 6 bases and J by 0 bases, with 20 bases between the two germline ends. The sample was cultured CD8+ T cells from PBMCs, taken from culture after CMV antigen stimulation. The receptor comes from a human donor in good health (CMV status not recorded). Some clones in this sample may be carry-over from other donors' samples. J is TRBJ2-2 and V is TRBV10-3; D possibly corresponds to TRBD1 (6 bases). The CDR3 DNA sequence: TGTGCCATCAGGGATCTGTGGAAGGACAGTGCGAACACCGGGGAGCTGTTTTTT. Its translation: CAIRDLWKDSANTGELFF.